What follows are 10 T cell receptor beta chains derived from one specimen sequenced in a study of CD8 T cells in Susac syndrome (dated 2019 in TCRdb). Library preparation used the immunoSEQ multiplex PCR assay. RNA was extracted using the RNeasy kit, and about 0.5 to 1 ug of the RNA was reverse transcribed with random hexamers. TCRdb trimmed public reads at Q25 via fastp, called clones via MiXCR and kept in-frame beta chains. Rows are unified per CDR3 protein, each entry keeping the most common DNA and genes. This sample comprises roughly 200,000 distinct CDR3 sequences, about 95% of them detected only once. The ten largest clonotypes hold 0.085% to 0.12% of the sample. The material sequenced was CD4+ T cells from PBMCs. The source of these receptors is a human donor in good health.

The V call is TRBV28, the J call TRBJ2-4, with D maybe TRBD2 (6 bases). Germline loops: CDR1 MDHEN, CDR2 SYDVKM. The CDR3 is made up of 15 amino acids. Trimming shortened V by 4 bases and J by 6 bases, and 16 bases separated the two germline ends. CDR3 in amino acids: CASSSGSSVPNIQYF. The CDR3 DNA sequence: TGTGCCAGCAGTTCCGGCTCTAGCGTGCCAAACATTCAGTACTTC. Supplemented by reference TRBV28 and TRBJ2-4, the full variable domain reads DVKVTQSSRYLVKRTGEKVFLECVQDMDHENMFWYRQDPGLGLRLIYFSYDVKMKEKGDIPEGYSVSREKKERFSLILESASTNQTSMYLCASSSGSSVPNIQYFGAGTRLSVL.

The chain couples TRBV6-5 to TRBJ2-7; TRBD1 aligns across 8 bases. V shed 4 bases and J 6 bases; nucleotides not matched to a gene: 11. In germline, CDR1 is MNHEY, CDR2 SVGAGI. This CDR3 has 15 residues. Here the CDR3 reads CASSSDRGVWAEQYF. The CDR3 DNA reads TGTGCCAGCAGTTCAGACAGGGGAGTATGGGCCGAGCAGTACTTC.

The V and J genes are TRBV4-3 and TRBJ1-4; D call uncertain. Germline-derived CDR1 and CDR2 are LGHNA and YSLEER. The length of the CDR3 is 13 residues. V was pared by 4 bases and J by 8 bases, with 11 bases between. The CDR3, as DNA: TGCGCCAGCAGCCCCGGCCTGGAGGAAAAACTGTTTTTT. As protein: CASSPGLEEKLFF.

The gene calls are TRBV20-1 and TRBJ2-1; D gene uncertain. Germline V gene lookup returns CDR1 DFQATT and CDR2 SNEGSKA (reference sequence). This CDR3 has 13 residues. Deletions cut 3 bases from V and 5 bases from J, with 11 bases between. The CDR3 spells CSASWSQNNEQFF. Here the CDR3 DNA reads TGCAGTGCTAGTTGGAGCCAAAACAATGAGCAGTTCTTC.

The chain uses TRBV29-1 and TRBJ2-4; TRBD1 is a possible D gene (6 bases). The CDR3 extends over 13 amino acids. The V end was cut by 7 bases, the J end by 3 bases, with 13 bases between. From germline, CDR1 is SQVTM and CDR2 ANQGSEA. This CDR3 reads CSAGTFGKNIQYF. Here the CDR3 DNA reads TGCAGCGCCGGGACATTTGGCAAAAACATTCAGTACTTC.

This chain joins TRBV5-1 and TRBJ2-7; D is ambiguous. CDR1 and CDR2 (germline): SGHRS, YFSETQ. The ends were cut back, 2 bases at V and 3 bases at J, with 9 bases in the middle. The CDR3 has 13 amino acids. The CDR3 reads CASSLAGYYEQYF. CDR3 DNA sequence: TGCGCCAGCAGCTTAGCTGGGTACTACGAGCAGTACTTC.

The chain uses TRBV20-1 and TRBJ2-1, with TRBD2 matching 9 bases. V lost 3 bases, J lost 1 base, and 4 bases stayed unmatched. CDR1 DFQATT and CDR2 SNEGSKA come from the germline V gene (reference sequence). The CDR3 spans 15 residues. The CDR3 here is CSARPLAGSYNEQFF. CDR3 bases: TGCAGTGCTAGGCCTCTAGCGGGGTCCTACAATGAGCAGTTCTTC.

The chain employs TRBV29-1 and TRBJ2-4; 8 bases agree with TRBD1. Germline CDR1 is SQVTM and CDR2 is ANQGSEA. After removal of 6 bases from V and 8 bases from J, the junction contained 15 bases not matched to a gene. The CDR3 contains 15 residues. The CDR3 reads CSVTPTGQVGDIQYF. CDR3 DNA: TGCAGCGTCACCCCGACGGGACAGGTGGGCGACATTCAGTACTTC.

CDR3 in amino acids: CASRSSGEEKQFF. CDR3 bases: TGTGCCAGCAGGTCTAGCGGGGAGGAAAAACAGTTCTTC. This chain joins TRBV6-2 or TRBV6-3 and TRBJ2-1, with TRBD2 identical over 9 bases. Germline V gives CDR1 MNHEY, CDR2 SVGEGT. The ends lost 6 bases at V and 13 bases at J; junction bases unmatched: 10. The CDR3 runs to 13 residues.

This chain links TRBV7-2 with TRBJ2-5; D is possibly TRBD2 (5 bases). The V end was cut by 7 bases, the J end by 2 bases, with 11 bases between. The CDR3 consists of 13 residues. Germline-derived CDR1 and CDR2 are SGHTA and FQGNSA. The CDR3 bases are TGTGCCAGCAACCGTCGGGGACAAGAGACCCAGTACTTC. Residues: CASNRRGQETQYF.